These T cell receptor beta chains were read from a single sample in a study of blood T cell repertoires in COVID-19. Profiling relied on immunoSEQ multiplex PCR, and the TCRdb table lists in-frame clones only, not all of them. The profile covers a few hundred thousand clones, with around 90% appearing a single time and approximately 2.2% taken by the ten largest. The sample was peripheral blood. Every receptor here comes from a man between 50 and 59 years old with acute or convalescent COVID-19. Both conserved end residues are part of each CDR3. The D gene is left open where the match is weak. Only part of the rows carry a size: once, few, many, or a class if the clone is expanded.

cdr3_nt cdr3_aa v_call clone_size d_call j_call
TGTGCCAGCAGAAGACAGCTACCCCCCTACGAGCAGTACTTC CASRRQLPPYEQYF TRBV27 - - TRBJ2-7
TGTGCCAGCGTTGTTGGGACAGGGAGTACCGGGGAGCTGTTTTTT CASVVGTGSTGELFF TRBV2 - TRBD1 TRBJ2-2
TGTGCCAGCAGCTTACTGGCCGACTCTGGAAACACCATATATTTT CASSLLADSGNTIYF TRBV7-2 - - TRBJ1-3
TGTGCCAGCAGCTTAGGGAGGGCAGGGAATTTTTACGAGCAGTACTTC CASSLGRAGNFYEQYF TRBV7-9 - - TRBJ2-7
TGTGCCACCAGTGATGAGCGGACCCCGGGGACCCAGTACTTC CATSDERTPGTQYF TRBV24-1 - - TRBJ2-5
TGTGCCAGCAGCCGAGCAGCGGGAACCTACAATGAGCAGTTCTTC CASSRAAGTYNEQFF TRBV7-3 - TRBD2 TRBJ2-1
TGTGCCAGCTCCCAAGGACAGGTCGGGGATTACGAGCAGTACTTC CASSQGQVGDYEQYF TRBV18 - TRBD1 TRBJ2-7
TGTGCCAGCAGCTTGGGGGGCCGTGGGCCCCAGCATTTT CASSLGGRGPQHF TRBV5-8 - - TRBJ1-5
TGTGCCAGCAGCTTAATCGTCCGGTTAAGCTCTGGGGCCAACGTCCTGACTTTC CASSLIVRLSSGANVLTF TRBV7-2 - - TRBJ2-6
TGTGCCAGCATATTACAAGAGACCCAGTACTTC CASILQETQYF TRBV2 - - TRBJ2-5
TGCGCCAGCAGCCCCTCCCCGCGGGGAGAGCAGTACTTC CASSPSPRGEQYF TRBV5-1 - - TRBJ2-7
TGTGCCAGCAGTTACGGACATACCAATGAGCAGTTCTTC CASSYGHTNEQFF TRBV6-6 - - TRBJ2-1
TGTGCCAGCAGCGTAACAGGGTACGAGCAGTACTTC CASSVTGYEQYF TRBV11-2 once - TRBJ2-7
TGTGCCAGCAGTCTACAGAATTCACCCCTCCACTTT CASSLQNSPLHF TRBV12-3/TRBV12-4 once - TRBJ1-6
TGTGCCAGCAAATTACACGGGGTGAACACCGGGGAGCTGTTTTTT CASKLHGVNTGELFF TRBV28 - - TRBJ2-2
TGTGCCAGCAGCCGGACAACTTTTCCCACAGATACGCAGTATTTT CASSRTTFPTDTQYF TRBV3-1/TRBV3-2 - - TRBJ2-3
TGTGCCAGCAGCTTAGTGAGTGTACGGACAGGGTACAATCAGCCCCAGCATTTT CASSLVSVRTGYNQPQHF TRBV7-8 once TRBD1 TRBJ1-5
TGTGCCAGTAGTATACAGGGGGAATACAATGAGCAGTTCTTC CASSIQGEYNEQFF TRBV19 - TRBD1 TRBJ2-1
TGTGCCAGCAGTTCTAGGGATACGCAGTATTTT CASSSRDTQYF TRBV13 - - TRBJ2-3
TGTGCCAGCAGCCGCCGACAGGCCCGCAGGCAGTACTTC CASSRRQARRQYF TRBV3-1/TRBV3-2 - - TRBJ2-7
TGTGCCAGCAGCTTCGCGGGCGGGGTTCGGAGCTACACCTTC CASSFAGGVRSYTF TRBV7-8 - - TRBJ1-2
TGTGCCAGCAGCCCGGGTCGACAAGAGACCCAGTACTTC CASSPGRQETQYF TRBV11-2 - - TRBJ2-5
TGCAGTGCTAGACAAGGGGATGGCTACACCTTC CSARQGDGYTF TRBV20-1 - - TRBJ1-2
TGTGCCAGCAGCTTGTCAAGGCGGTCTAATTCACCCCTCCACTTT CASSLSRRSNSPLHF TRBV5-6 - - TRBJ1-6
TGTGCCAGCAGTTACACCAGACAGGCCGATGGCTACACCTTC CASSYTRQADGYTF TRBV6-6 - - TRBJ1-2
TGTGCCAGCAGTGAGAGCGGGGAGCTGTTTTTT CASSESGELFF TRBV2 few - TRBJ2-2
TGTGCCAGCAGCTTTCTAGCGGGGGTACCCAATGAGCAGTTCTTC CASSFLAGVPNEQFF TRBV7-2 few TRBD2 TRBJ2-1
TGTGCCGGGGGGAGACAGGGGGCAGCCGGGGAGCTGTTTTTT CAGGRQGAAGELFF TRBV6-5 - TRBD1 TRBJ2-2
TGTGCTAGCAGCTTTAGCGGGGGGAACACCGGGGAGCTGTTTTTT CASSFSGGNTGELFF TRBV7-7 - TRBD2 TRBJ2-2
TGTGCCAGCAGCGTACCAAACAATGAGCAGTTCTTC CASSVPNNEQFF TRBV9 - - TRBJ2-1
TGTGCCAGCAGTGAATTTCAGGGCCCCGGCACTGAAGCTTTCTTT CASSEFQGPGTEAFF TRBV2 - - TRBJ1-1
TGTGCCAGCAGCTTGGGTCCAGGGGTGTGGGAGACCCAGTACTTC CASSLGPGVWETQYF TRBV5-6 - - TRBJ2-5
TGTGCCAGTAGTATAGTACTGTCCTTGAATTCACCCCTCCACTTT CASSIVLSLNSPLHF TRBV19 - - TRBJ1-6
TGTGCCAGCAGCCCGCACTTGCGGGGGGTGTCCCCCTACGAGCAGTACTTC CASSPHLRGVSPYEQYF TRBV7-9 - TRBD2 TRBJ2-7
TGCGCCAGCAGCCAAGATCCAGTCCCGAGGAATGAGCAGTTCTTC CASSQDPVPRNEQFF TRBV4-1 - - TRBJ2-1
TGTGCCAGTAGTATTTCGGGCAGGGTGGGAGGCGAGACCCAGTACTTC CASSISGRVGGETQYF TRBV19 - - TRBJ2-5
TGTGCCAGCAGCTTTCGCCAGGGGGGTTCGAACTATGGCTACACCTTC CASSFRQGGSNYGYTF TRBV5-4 - TRBD1 TRBJ1-2
TGTGCCAGCAGCTTAAACCCCGGGGGGAGGACTGAAGCTTTCTTT CASSLNPGGRTEAFF TRBV7-3 few - TRBJ1-1
TGTGCCAGCGTCCGGGGCGGACTAGCGGGTGAGACCCAGTACTTC CASVRGGLAGETQYF TRBV2 - TRBD2 TRBJ2-5
TGTGCCAGCACTCGACAGGGTCCAAACTACGAGCAGTACTTC CASTRQGPNYEQYF TRBV6-5 - TRBD1 TRBJ2-7
TGTGCCAGCAGTGAATACAGGGGGCTAGGTGAAAAACTGTTTTTT CASSEYRGLGEKLFF TRBV25-1 - TRBD1 TRBJ1-4
TGTGCCAGCAGCTCCTCCAGCGGGCACGAGCAGTTCTTC CASSSSSGHEQFF TRBV11-2 - - TRBJ2-1
TGTGCCTGGAGTACCAGGGGTAACACTGAAGCTTTCTTT CAWSTRGNTEAFF TRBV30 - - TRBJ1-1
TGTGCCACCACCGACCTGGAGGGAAAAAACACTGAAGCTTTCTTT CATTDLEGKNTEAFF TRBV19 - - TRBJ1-1
TGTGCCAGCAGCCAAGTCGGGTTTTCTGGGGCCAACGTCCTGACTTTC CASSQVGFSGANVLTF TRBV4-2 - - TRBJ2-6